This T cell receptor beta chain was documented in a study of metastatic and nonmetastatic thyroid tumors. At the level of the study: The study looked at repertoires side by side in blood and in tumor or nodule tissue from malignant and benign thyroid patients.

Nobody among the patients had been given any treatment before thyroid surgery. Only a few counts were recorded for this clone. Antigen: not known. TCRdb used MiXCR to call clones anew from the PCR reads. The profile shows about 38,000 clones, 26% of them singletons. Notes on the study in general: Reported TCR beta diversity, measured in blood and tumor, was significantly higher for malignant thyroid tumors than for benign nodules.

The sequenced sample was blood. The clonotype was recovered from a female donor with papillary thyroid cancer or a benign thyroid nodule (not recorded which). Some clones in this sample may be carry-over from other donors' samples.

CDR3 loop: CASSEGNRGVYGYTF. In nucleotides, the CDR3 is TGTGCCAGCAGTGAAGGAAACAGGGGCGTCTATGGCTACACCTTC. The chain couples TRBV25-1 to TRBJ1-2, with 7 bases that match TRBD1. The CDR3 is 15 residues long. J was trimmed by 4 bases and V by 2 bases; bases with no gene match: 7. Per germline, CDR1 MGHDK and CDR2 SYGVNS.